Listed here are 16 T cell receptor beta chains from one sample, sequenced in a study of CD8 T cells in ankylosing spondylitis. In TCRdb, the 5' RACE reads were re-called with MiXCR into one record per CDR3 protein. This sample has about 250,000 distinct CDR3 sequences; about 10% occur once, and the top ten carry about 3%. Sequencing input: blood, either unsorted or a sorted T cell fraction (not recorded which). All receptors derive from a male donor with ankylosing spondylitis or in good health (not recorded which).

This clonotype was picked up many times. This rearrangement joins TRBV6-1 to TRBJ2-2; perhaps TRBD2 as D (5 bases). Germline CDR1 and CDR2: MNHNS and SASEGT. Trimming took off 6 bases at V and 3 bases at J, with 14 bases between the two ends. The CDR3 runs 15 residues. The CDR3 is CASRRDTRDTGELFF. In DNA form, the CDR3 reads TGTGCCAGCAGGAGGGATACCCGGGACACCGGGGAGCTGTTTTTT.

This clonotype was recorded many times. This rearrangement joins TRBV20-1 to TRBJ2-1; D unresolved. There are 13 residues in the CDR3. The germline V gene has CDR1 DFQATT and CDR2 SNEGSKA (reference sequence). The germline V and J ends were trimmed by 5 bases and 8 bases, with 16 bases remaining between them. CDR3 DNA: TGCAGTGCTCCTCCCTCGGCCTGGGATGAGCAGTTCTTC. Its protein is CSAPPSAWDEQFF.

This clonotype has only a few counts. This sequence joins TRBV5-6 and TRBJ2-5; D may be TRBD1 (6 bases). This CDR3 has 16 residues. V was cut by 3 bases and J by 2 bases, with 17 bases left in between. CDR1 and CDR2 (germline): SGHDT, YYEEEE. CDR3 in amino acids: CASSSTHRVIQETQYF. The CDR3 nucleotides are TGTGCCAGCAGCTCGACCCACAGGGTCATACAAGAGACCCAGTACTTC.

The chain has TRBV7-6 and TRBJ2-2, with D possibly being TRBD2 (5 bases). The CDR3 is 15 amino acids. Trimming shortened V by 10 bases and J by 5 bases, and 20 bases separated the two germline ends. Germline V gives CDR1 SGHVS, CDR2 FNYEAQ. The CDR3 reads CATLGPREGTGELFF. The CDR3 DNA sequence: TGTGCCACCTTGGGCCCCCGGGAAGGTACCGGGGAGCTGTTTTTT.

This clonotype was detected many times. This chain connects TRBV14 to TRBJ2-7; D is unresolved. The CDR3 spans 15 residues. CDR1 and CDR2 from the germline V gene are SGHDN and FVKESK. Between the trimmed V and J ends, which lost 4 bases and 0 bases, there was a span of 13 bases. CDR3 bases: TGTGCCAGCAGCCCCCTAGACCCCTACTCCTACGAGCAGTACTTC. It yields the protein CASSPLDPYSYEQYF.

The chain recombines TRBV20-1 with TRBJ1-4; possibly TRBD1 for D (6 bases). The CDR3 spans 13 residues. V lost 6 bases, J lost 2 bases, and 10 bases lay in between. The V gene's germline CDR1 is DFQATT and CDR2 SNEGSKA (reference sequence). The CDR3 DNA reads as TGCAGTGCAAATAGGGGGACTAATGAAAAACTGTTTTTT. Its protein product is CSANRGTNEKLFF.

This clonotype was detected ten times or more. This rearrangement joins TRBV12-3 or TRBV12-4 to TRBJ2-7; the D call may be TRBD1 or TRBD2 (5 bases each). Trimming pared 4 bases from V and 2 bases from J, leaving 9 bases between. The CDR3 runs to 13 residues. The CDR3 DNA is TGTGCCAGCAGTTGGGACCCTCCCTACGAGCAGTACTTC. This sequence encodes CASSWDPPYEQYF.

This clonotype showed up many times. The rearrangement links TRBV20-1 to TRBJ1-4; D call uncertain. V was cut by 4 bases and J by 5 bases, with 8 bases left in between. Germline V lookup: CDR1 DFQATT, CDR2 SNEGSKA (reference sequence). CDR3 length: 12 residues. This CDR3 reads CSAIWENEKLFF. CDR3 DNA: TGCAGTGCTATATGGGAGAATGAAAAACTGTTTTTT.

This clonotype appeared many times. This sequence joins TRBV5-1 and TRBJ1-4; 9 bases are a match to TRBD1. CDR1 is SGHRS, CDR2 YFSETQ, per germline. The CDR3 extends over 16 amino acids. V lost 3 bases, J lost 8 bases, and 11 bases stayed unmatched. DNA for the CDR3: TGCGCCAGCAGCTCGACGGGACAGGGCGAAGGGGAAAAACTGTTTTTT. It codes for CASSSTGQGEGEKLFF.

This clonotype came up many times. The rearrangement joins TRBV20-1 to TRBJ2-1; 8 nucleotides align to TRBD2. V shed 1 base, J shed 4 bases, and the junction held 6 bases outside the gene matches. Looked up from germline, CDR1 is DFQATT and CDR2 is SNEGSKA (reference sequence). This CDR3 has 15 amino acids. The CDR3 region has the DNA TGCAGTGCTAGAGTTCCAGCGGGGGTATACAATGAGCAGTTCTTC. Protein product: CSARVPAGVYNEQFF.

This clonotype was counted between two and nine times. The chain's CDR3 is CASRYSEAYNEQFF. CDR3 bases: TGCGCCAGCAGATATTCGGAGGCCTACAATGAGCAGTTCTTC. V is TRBV5-1 and J is TRBJ2-1; D is possibly TRBD2 (5 bases). The CDR3 extends over 14 amino acids. Germline lookup yields CDR1 SGHRS and CDR2 YFSETQ. Trimming took off 5 bases at V and 2 bases at J, with 11 bases between the two ends.

This clonotype was seen ten or more times. This chain links TRBV25-1 with TRBJ2-4; the D gene is possibly TRBD1 (6 bases). V lost 4 bases to trimming and J lost 1 base, with 14 bases between them. The germline gives CDR1 MGHDK, CDR2 SYGVNS. The CDR3 has 16 residues. The CDR3 nucleotides read TGTGCCAGCAGTGTCGCACAGGGAGTCGCCAAAAACATTCAGTACTTC. Translating gives CASSVAQGVAKNIQYF.

There are many counts of this clonotype. The CDR3 region has the DNA TGCAGTGCTCCCGGGACAGGGGCCGGAGGTCAGCCCCAGCATTTT. Translating gives CSAPGTGAGGQPQHF. The chain joins TRBV20-1 to TRBJ1-5; 10 nucleotides agree with TRBD1. The junction had 10 bases not matched to a gene; V was cut back by 5 bases and J by 6 bases. This CDR3 is built from 15 residues. Germline V gene data show CDR1 as DFQATT and CDR2 as SNEGSKA (reference sequence).

The chain couples TRBV7-2 to TRBJ1-5, with D unclear. This CDR3 comprises 13 residues. CDR1 SGHTA and CDR2 FQGNSA come from the germline V gene. V was clipped by 4 bases and J by 0 bases, with 4 bases between them. CDR3 in DNA: TGTGCCAGCAGCTCCTATAGCAATCAGCCCCAGCATTTT. Amino acids: CASSSYSNQPQHF.

Comments on this clonotype: A read error is possible here, since a much larger clone lies one base away. The chain joins TRBV15 to TRBJ2-3, with 9 bases matching TRBD2. This CDR3 comprises 17 residues. Germline V CDR1 and CDR2: LNHNV, YYDKDF (reference sequence). CDR3 DNA: TGTGCCACCAACAGAGAAGCGGGGGGCGGACTCCGGGATACGCAGTATTTT. Translation: CATNREAGGGLRDTQYF.

This clonotype appeared a few times. Being one base from a much bigger clone, this may be a read error. The J gene is TRBJ2-3, the V gene TRBV12-3 or TRBV12-4; D may be TRBD2 (6 bases). This CDR3 has 14 amino acids. CDR3 region: CTSSLGGLGDTQYF. CDR3 nucleotide sequence: TGTACCAGCAGTTTAGGAGGGCTCGGGGATACGCAGTATTTT.